This TCR beta chain is drawn from a study of blood T cell repertoires in COVID-19. Study-level background: The samples span acute and convalescent COVID-19 from the United States, Italy and Spain.

Trimming took off 0 bases at V and 3 bases at J, with 12 bases between the two ends. Germline V CDR1 and CDR2: SGHAT, FQDESV (reference sequence). The CDR3 spans 16 residues. Original handling: Using reference gene primer amplification, nucleated cell counts were estimated. Assay used: immunoSEQ multiplex PCR; TCRdb lists only in-frame clones, some missing. The V and J calls and clone size were taken over from that table, and D and trimming were inferred from the DNA. In the table there are 130,000 or so clones, around 83% of which are singletons. Participants spanned ages about 18 to 89 years and resided in 20 to 25 US areas.

Sequenced material: PBMCs or T cells enriched from blood (not recorded which). V is TRBV11-1 and J is TRBJ1-3; D is possibly TRBD1 (5 bases). The TCR comes from a man aged 25 to 40 who had recovered from COVID-19. CDR3 region: CASSLADRQLGNTIYF. CDR3 coding DNA: TGTGCCAGCAGCTTAGCGGACCGACAGCTTGGAAACACCATATATTTT.